This entry features one TCR beta chain sequence. The antigen remains unidentified. The source of the sample is a study of T cells in Graves' hyperthyroidism and ophthalmopathy. Study-level points and caveats: In the analysis, a 13 V-J model separated ophthalmopathy from stable hyperthyroidism. In blood, most of the thyroid clonotypes expanded above 0.001 were also present.

Looked up from germline, CDR1 is SGHTA and CDR2 is FQGNSA. The J segment lost 6 bases and the V segment lost 6 bases, leaving 11 bases of the junction unmatched. CDR3 length equals 15 residues. No ophthalmopathy progression within 18 months constituted stable Graves' hyperthyroidism. Extraction of PBMCs used 10 ml of fresh peripheral blood. Amplified TCR beta CDR3 regions came from RNA transcripts. When the TCR CDR3 underwent first-round RT-PCR, the HTBI primer set was used. MiXCR was run by TCRdb on the multiplex PCR reads, yielding one entry per CDR3 protein. The sample records around 400,000 distinct CDR3 sequences, over 10% being singletons.

The source of this sequence is a woman aged 18-29 years with Graves' hyperthyroidism. Source material: blood. The chain recombines TRBV7-2 with TRBJ2-3; the match to TRBD2 covers 8 bases. CDR3 in amino acids: CASSSAAGGLDTQYF. The CDR3 region has the DNA TGTGCCAGCAGTTCGGCTGCGGGGGGCCTCGATACGCAGTATTTT.